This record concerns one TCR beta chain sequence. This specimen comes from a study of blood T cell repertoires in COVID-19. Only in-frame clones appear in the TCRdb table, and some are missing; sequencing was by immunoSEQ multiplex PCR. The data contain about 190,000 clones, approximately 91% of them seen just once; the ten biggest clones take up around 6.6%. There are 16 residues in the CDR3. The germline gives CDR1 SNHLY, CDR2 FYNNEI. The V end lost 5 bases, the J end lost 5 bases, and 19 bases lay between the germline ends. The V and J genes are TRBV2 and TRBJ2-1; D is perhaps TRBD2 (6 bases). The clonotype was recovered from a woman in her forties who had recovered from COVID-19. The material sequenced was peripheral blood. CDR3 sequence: CASSPINWERDNEQFF. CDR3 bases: TGTGCCAGCAGTCCGATTAACTGGGAGCGGGACAATGAGCAGTTCTTC.